The subject of this entry is one T cell receptor beta chain. V lost 5 bases to trimming and J lost 8 bases; unmatched junction nucleotides: 10. This CDR3 has 15 residues. Looked up from germline, CDR1 is SGHVS and CDR2 is FQNEAQ. Positively selected for CCR7, the CD45RO-negative cells used as naive CD8 cells excluded terminally differentiated effector memory CD45RA+ cells. The data derive from a study of shared clonotypes between healthy human individuals. Study-level background: A donor's plate count was three for CD4 naive and three for CD4 memory; CD8 naive had two and CD8 memory one.

This table comes from immunoSEQ multiplex PCR, and its TCRdb copy is limited to in-frame clones, with some not included. The sample shows 1.5 million to 2.5 million clones, approximately 95% of them seen only once. V gene TRBV7-8 combines with J gene TRBJ2-1; TRBD1 matches 9 bases. The source of this sequence is a man younger than 35 in good health. The sample comprised naive CD8+ T cells sorted from blood. For the CDR3, the DNA is TGTGCCAGCAGCCTTTGGACAGGGGAGAGAGATGAGCAGTTCTTC. Translating gives CASSLWTGERDEQFF.